This T cell receptor beta chain was obtained from a study of regulatory and conventional T cells in RAG deficiency. Repertoires were generated with immunoSEQ multiplex PCR, while TCRdb's copy carries only in-frame clones and drops some. The data hold about 34,000 clones, with approximately 80% observed a single time. Genomic DNA came from blood conventional CD4+ T cells gated CD25-low CD127-high. The V gene's germline CDR1 is SGHNT and CDR2 YYREEE (reference sequence). Trimming removed 4 bases from V and 1 base from J, with 12 bases in between. The CDR3 has 15 amino acids. The data were also submitted as part of a second study, on regulatory T cells. From that paper: The primer mix had 52 TRBV and 13 TRBJ primers.

The rearrangement links TRBV5-4 to TRBJ2-4; D not certain. The origin of this receptor is a human donor in good health. Sequencing was performed on CD4+ effector T cells sorted from blood. In DNA, the CDR3 is TGTGCCAGCAGCGCCGACCACGGGGCCAAAAACATTCAGTACTTC. It codes for CASSADHGAKNIQYF.